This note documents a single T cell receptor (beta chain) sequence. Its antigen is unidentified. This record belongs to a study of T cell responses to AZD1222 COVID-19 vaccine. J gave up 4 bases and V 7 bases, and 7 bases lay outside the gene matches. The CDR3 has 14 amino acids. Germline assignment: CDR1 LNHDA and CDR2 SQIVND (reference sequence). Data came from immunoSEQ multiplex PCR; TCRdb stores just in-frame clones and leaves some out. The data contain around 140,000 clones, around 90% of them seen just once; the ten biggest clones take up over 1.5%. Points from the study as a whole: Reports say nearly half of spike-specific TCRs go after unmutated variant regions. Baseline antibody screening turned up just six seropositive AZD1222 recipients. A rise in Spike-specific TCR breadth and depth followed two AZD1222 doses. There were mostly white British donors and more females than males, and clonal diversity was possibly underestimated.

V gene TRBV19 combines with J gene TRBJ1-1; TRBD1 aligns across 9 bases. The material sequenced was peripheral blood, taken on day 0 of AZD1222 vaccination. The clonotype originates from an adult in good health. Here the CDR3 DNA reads TGTGCCAGTACCTACCTGGACAGGGGCACTGAAGCTTTCTTT. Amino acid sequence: CASTYLDRGTEAFF.